These 8 T cell receptor beta chains originate from one sample sequenced in a study of PD-1 blockade in classical Hodgkin lymphoma (dated by TCRdb to 2018 to 2020). The time point label here, explained by the study, means: cycle 2 day 1 (C2D1) of nivolumab. Every trial patient had relapsed after autologous stem cell transplantation, and cohorts A, B and C differed in prior brentuximab vedotin exposure. Library generation was performed with the immunoSEQ multiplex PCR assay. This is the immuneACCESS table as TCRdb keeps it, with only in-frame sequences that have V and J called. A part of the clones is gone; compared with another copy, unresolved V genes explain less than half, and the rest is unexplained. The table for this sample lists more than 70,000 clones; nearly 95% of them were counted only once. The top ten clonotypes cover under 3% of the sample. The source material was peripheral blood mononuclear cells (PBMCs), sampled before the second cycle of nivolumab. The origin of the receptors is a human donor with classical Hodgkin lymphoma.

The CDR3 reads CASSLGRDKPYNEQFF. In nucleotides, the CDR3 is TGCGCCAGCAGCTTGGGCCGGGACAAACCTTACAATGAGCAGTTCTTC. The chain links TRBV5-1 to TRBJ2-1, with D possibly matching TRBD1 (6 bases). Germline V gives CDR1 SGHRS, CDR2 YFSETQ. The CDR3 has 16 residues. The ends were cut back, 0 bases at V and 4 bases at J, with 14 bases in the middle.

The rearrangement uses TRBV7-8 and TRBJ2-1; D gene ambiguous. The ends were cut back, 0 bases at V and 6 bases at J, with 15 bases in the middle. The CDR3 spans 16 residues. Looked up from germline, CDR1 is SGHVS and CDR2 is FQNEAQ. CDR3 coding DNA: TGTGCCAGCAGCTTAGCTCGTTTTGGACGGGTCAATGAGCAGTTCTTC. Translation: CASSLARFGRVNEQFF.

The chain joins TRBV14 to TRBJ2-7; D is perhaps TRBD1 (5 bases). CDR1 is SGHDN and CDR2 is FVKESK in the germline V gene. V was shortened by 0 bases and J by 0 bases, with 12 bases between the two germline ends. The CDR3 extends over 16 amino acids. CDR3 sequence (DNA): TGTGCCAGCAGCCAAGAGTACAGGCGGAGCTCCTACGAGCAGTACTTC. This codes for CASSQEYRRSSYEQYF.

The chain has TRBV27 and TRBJ2-7, with TRBD1 matching over 9 bases. V shed 5 bases, J shed 7 bases, and the junction held 9 bases outside the gene matches. The length of the CDR3 is 14 residues. Germline CDR1 and CDR2: MNHEY and SMNVEV (reference sequence). CDR3: CASSPRTGAMEQYF. CDR3 bases: TGTGCCAGCAGTCCCCGGACAGGGGCGATGGAGCAGTACTTC.

In its sample, this clone was seen once. The gene calls are TRBV7-9 and TRBJ2-5; 7 positions agree with TRBD1. Germline CDR1 is SEHNR and CDR2 is FQNEAQ (reference sequence). V lost 5 bases and J lost 4; bases outside the gene matches: 1. CDR3 size: 12 residues. As DNA, the CDR3 is TGTGCCAGCAGCAGACAGGGAGAGACCCAGTACTTC. Translated: CASSRQGETQYF.

The chain couples TRBV11-2 to TRBJ2-7, with D perhaps TRBD1 (5 bases). CDR3 length: 15 amino acids. Germline values: CDR1 SGHAT, CDR2 FQNNGV. Between the trimmed V and J ends, which lost 0 bases and 4 bases, there was a span of 13 bases. CDR3 region: CASSLETAPTYEQYF. The DNA for the CDR3 is TGTGCCAGCAGCTTAGAGACAGCACCCACGTACGAGCAGTACTTC.

The rearrangement joins TRBV5-1 to TRBJ2-5, with D uncertain. Germline assignment: CDR1 SGHRS and CDR2 YFSETQ. Deletions cut 0 bases from V and 5 bases from J, with 11 bases between. CDR3 length: 14 amino acids. The CDR3 here is CASSLAPARETQYF. CDR3 coding DNA: TGCGCCAGCAGCTTGGCTCCCGCGCGGGAGACCCAGTACTTC.

J is TRBJ2-2 and V is TRBV2; the D gene is possibly TRBD2 (6 bases). This CDR3 has 14 residues. In germline, CDR1 is SNHLY, CDR2 FYNNEI. The V and J ends lost 7 bases and 5 bases respectively, with 14 bases between them. The DNA for the CDR3 is TGTGCCAGCATGGGGGGTGTCGATACCGGGGAGCTGTTTTTT. This encodes CASMGGVDTGELFF.